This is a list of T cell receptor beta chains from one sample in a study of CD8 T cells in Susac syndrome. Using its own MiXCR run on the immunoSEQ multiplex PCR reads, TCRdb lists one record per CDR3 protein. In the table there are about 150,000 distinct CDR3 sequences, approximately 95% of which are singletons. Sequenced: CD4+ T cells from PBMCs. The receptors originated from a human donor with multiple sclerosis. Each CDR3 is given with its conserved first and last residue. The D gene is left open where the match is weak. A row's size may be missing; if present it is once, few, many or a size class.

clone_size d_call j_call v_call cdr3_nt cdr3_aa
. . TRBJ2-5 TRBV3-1 TGTGCCAGCAGCCAACAGGGGCCCCAAGAGACCCAGTACTTC CASSQQGPQETQYF
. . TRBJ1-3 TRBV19 TGTGCCAGTAGTGAGCCGGGACGCTCTGGAAACACCATATATTTT CASSEPGRSGNTIYF
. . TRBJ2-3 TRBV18 TGTGCCAGCTCACCGGCAGGGAGCACAGATACGCAGTATTTT CASSPAGSTDTQYF
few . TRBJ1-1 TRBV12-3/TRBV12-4 TGTGCCAGCAGTCTGCAGCTGAACACTGAAGCTTTCTTT CASSLQLNTEAFF
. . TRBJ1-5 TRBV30 TGTGCCTGGAGTCGGGGCAGGGGTGATCAGCCCCAGCATTTT CAWSRGRGDQPQHF
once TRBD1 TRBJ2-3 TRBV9 TGTGCCAGCAGCCCACCGGGACAGGGGGCGGGTACGCAGTATTTT CASSPPGQGAGTQYF
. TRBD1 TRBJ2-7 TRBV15 TGTGCCACCAGGAAGGACAGGGATATGTACGAGCAGTACTTC CATRKDRDMYEQYF
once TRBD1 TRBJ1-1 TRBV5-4 TGTGCCAGCAGCTCGGACAGGGGATCGGCTGAAGCTTTCTTT CASSSDRGSAEAFF
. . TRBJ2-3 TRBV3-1 TGTGCCAGCCCGGGTAACAGGACTTCTAGCACAGATACGCAGTATTTT CASPGNRTSSTDTQYF
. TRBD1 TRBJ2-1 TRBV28 TGTGCCAGCACAAGGGGACAGGGCTACAATGAGCAGTTCTTC CASTRGQGYNEQFF
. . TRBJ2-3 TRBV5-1 TGCGCCAGCAGCTTGGGCCGAACTAGGACAGATACGCAGTATTTT CASSLGRTRTDTQYF
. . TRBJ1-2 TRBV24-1 TGTGCCACCAGTGATTGGCAGAACTATGGCTACACCTTC CATSDWQNYGYTF
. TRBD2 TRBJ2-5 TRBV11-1 TGTGCCAGCAGCTTACGTGGACTAGCGGGGGGGGTTACAACCCAAGAGACCCAGTACTTC CASSLRGLAGGVTTQETQYF
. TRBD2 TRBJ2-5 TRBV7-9 TGTGCCAGCAGCTCATTTAGCGGGGGGTACGCGGAGACCCAGTACTTC CASSSFSGGYAETQYF
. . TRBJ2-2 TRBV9 TGTGCCAGCAGCGTAGCTCCGGGTCGGTCGACCGGGGAGCTGTTTTTT CASSVAPGRSTGELFF
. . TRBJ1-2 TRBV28 TGTGCCAGCAGAAGTTTTCGGGGGGCAGGTGGCTACACCTTC CASRSFRGAGGYTF
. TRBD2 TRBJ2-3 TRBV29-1 TGCAGCGCTGGGGGGGTGCCGGATACGCAGTATTTT CSAGGVPDTQYF
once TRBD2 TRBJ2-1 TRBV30 TGTGCCTGGAGTCACACCAGCGGGGCCCTCCAGTTCTTC CAWSHTSGALQFF
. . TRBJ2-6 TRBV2 TGTGCCAGCAGTGAAGCGCGGGACAGGGCCAACGTCCTGACTTTC CASSEARDRANVLTF
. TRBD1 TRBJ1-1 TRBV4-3 TGCGCCAGCAGGTCGGGACAGGGACTCACTGAAGCTTTCTTT CASRSGQGLTEAFF
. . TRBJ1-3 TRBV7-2 TGTGCCAGCACTCTATCCTCTGGAAACACCATATATTTT CASTLSSGNTIYF
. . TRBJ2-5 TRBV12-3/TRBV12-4 TGTGCCAGCAGCCGCAGGCAGGGTCTAGAGACCCAGTACTTC CASSRRQGLETQYF
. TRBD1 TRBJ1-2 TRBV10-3 TGTGCCATCAGTGGGAAGGGGGCGCGCAACTATGGCTACACCTTC CAISGKGARNYGYTF
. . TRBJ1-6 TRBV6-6 TGTGCCAGCAGCCAGGGGTCCTTCTCACCCCTCCACTTT CASSQGSFSPLHF
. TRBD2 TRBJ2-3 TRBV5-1 TGCGCCAGCAGCTTGGTTGGCGGGAGGGAACCGCAGTATTTT CASSLVGGREPQYF
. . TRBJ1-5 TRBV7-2 TGTGCCAGCAGCTCCTATGGCAATCAGCCCCAGCATTTT CASSSYGNQPQHF
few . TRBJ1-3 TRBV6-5 TGTGCCAGCAGGCCCAGCTCTGGAAACACCATATATTTT CASRPSSGNTIYF
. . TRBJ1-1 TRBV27 TGTGCCAGTCGCGGTTGGGGGGTGAACACTGAAGCTTTCTTT CASRGWGVNTEAFF
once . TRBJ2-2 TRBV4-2 TGTGCCAGCAGCCAAGAAGGGGGGAGGCCCAGCGGGGAGCTGTTTTTT CASSQEGGRPSGELFF
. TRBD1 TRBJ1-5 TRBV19 TGTGCCAGTAGTTTGCGAACGGGACAGAACATCCAGCCCCAGCATTTT CASSLRTGQNIQPQHF
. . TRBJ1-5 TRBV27 TGTGCCAGCAGTTTAAGATATAGCAATCAGCCCCAGCATTTT CASSLRYSNQPQHF
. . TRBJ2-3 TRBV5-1 TGCGCCAGCAGCTTGGGGCAGCAGGCAGATACGCAGTATTTT CASSLGQQADTQYF
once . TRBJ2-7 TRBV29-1 TGCAGCGTTGAAGGTGTTTCCTACGAGCAGTACTTC CSVEGVSYEQYF
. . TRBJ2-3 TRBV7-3 TGTGCCAGCAGCCAGAGGTCCCTAAGCGGGGATACGCAGTATTTT CASSQRSLSGDTQYF
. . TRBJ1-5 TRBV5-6 TGTGCCAGCAGCTTTCGCAGGGCCCTGGGTCAGCCCCAGCATTTT CASSFRRALGQPQHF
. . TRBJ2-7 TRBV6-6 TGTGCCAGCAGTTACCCCTCCAGACCTTACGAGCAGTACTTC CASSYPSRPYEQYF
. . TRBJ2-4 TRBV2 TGTGCCAGCAGTCAGGAGGGGGGAAACATTCAGTACTTC CASSQEGGNIQYF
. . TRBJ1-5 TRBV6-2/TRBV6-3 TGTGCCAGCACGCCGGATAGCAATCAGCCCCAGCATTTT CASTPDSNQPQHF
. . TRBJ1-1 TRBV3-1 TGTGCCAGCAGCCTCGGAGGGTGGAACACTGAAGCTTTCTTT CASSLGGWNTEAFF
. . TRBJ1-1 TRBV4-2 TGTGCCAGCAGCCAAGATAATCAAGCTGAAGCTTTCTTT CASSQDNQAEAFF
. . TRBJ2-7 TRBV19 TGTGCCAGTAGTATGCCTGTCTACGAGCAGTACTTC CASSMPVYEQYF
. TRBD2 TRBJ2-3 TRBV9 TGTGCCAGCAGCACAACCGGGACTAGCGGCGCAGATACGCAGTATTTT CASSTTGTSGADTQYF
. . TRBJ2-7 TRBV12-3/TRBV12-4 TGTGCCAGCAGTTCTTCATCATTCGGACCTGCAGGCGAGCAGTACTTC CASSSSSFGPAGEQYF
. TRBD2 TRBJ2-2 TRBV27 TGTGCCAGCAGTTCATATGGAGCTAGCGGGAGAGGAGGCACCGGGGAGCTGTTTTTT CASSSYGASGRGGTGELFF
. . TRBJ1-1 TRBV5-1 TGCGCCAGCAGCTTGGCCAGTGGGAACACTGAAGCTTTCTTT CASSLASGNTEAFF
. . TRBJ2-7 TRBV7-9 TGTGCCAGCAGCTCCCTAAAGGGCTACGAGCAGTACTTC CASSSLKGYEQYF
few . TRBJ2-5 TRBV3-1 TGTGCCAGCAGCCAAGATACTAGCCAAGAGACCCAGTACTTC CASSQDTSQETQYF
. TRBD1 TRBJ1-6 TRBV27 TGTGCCAGCAGTCGCCGACAGGGGGCTTCACCCCTCCACTTT CASSRRQGASPLHF
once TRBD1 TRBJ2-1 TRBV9 TGTGCCAGCAGCGCGGGACAGACCTACAATGAGCAGTTCTTC CASSAGQTYNEQFF
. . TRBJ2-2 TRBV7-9 TGTGCCAGTTCCGGGACCAAGGACACCGGGGAGCTGTTTTTT CASSGTKDTGELFF
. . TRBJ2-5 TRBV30 TGTGCCTGGAGGGACCAAGAGACCCAGTACTTC CAWRDQETQYF
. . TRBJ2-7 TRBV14 TGTGCCAGCAGCCAAGTGGGGTACGAGCAGTACTTC CASSQVGYEQYF
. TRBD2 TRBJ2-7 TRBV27 TGTGCCAGCAGTTCCGGGAGGGCCTACGAGCAGTACTTC CASSSGRAYEQYF
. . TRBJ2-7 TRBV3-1 TGTGCCAGCAGCCATATCAGGGGCAACGAGCAGTACTTC CASSHIRGNEQYF
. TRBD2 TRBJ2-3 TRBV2 TGTGCCAGCAGTGGGGCGGGAGGGCCCTCTACGCAGTATTTT CASSGAGGPSTQYF
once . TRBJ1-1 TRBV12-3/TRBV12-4 TGTGCCAGCAGCTCGGGCGGTGTAGCTTTCTTT CASSSGGVAFF
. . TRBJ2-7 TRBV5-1 TGCGCCAGCAGCCTGGATGGGACTTCCCAGTACTTC CASSLDGTSQYF
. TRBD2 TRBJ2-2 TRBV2 TGTGCCAGGTTGGGTAGCGGGAGCTCCGGGGAGCTGTTTTTT CARLGSGSSGELFF
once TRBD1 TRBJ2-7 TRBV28 TGTGCCAGCAGTTTATGGGACAGGGTCCCCTACGAGCAGTACTTC CASSLWDRVPYEQYF